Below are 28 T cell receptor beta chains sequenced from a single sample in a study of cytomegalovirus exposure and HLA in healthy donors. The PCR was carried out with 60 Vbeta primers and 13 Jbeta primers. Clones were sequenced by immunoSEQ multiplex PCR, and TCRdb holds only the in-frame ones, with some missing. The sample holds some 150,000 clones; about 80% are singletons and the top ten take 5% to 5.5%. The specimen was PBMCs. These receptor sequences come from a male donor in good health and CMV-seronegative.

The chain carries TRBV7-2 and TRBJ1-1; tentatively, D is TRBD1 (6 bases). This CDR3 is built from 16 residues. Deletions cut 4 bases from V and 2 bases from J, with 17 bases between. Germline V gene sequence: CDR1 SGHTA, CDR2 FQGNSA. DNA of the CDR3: TGTGCCAGCAGCTACTTTGGACAGCCTAGTAACACTGAAGCTTTCTTT. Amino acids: CASSYFGQPSNTEAFF.

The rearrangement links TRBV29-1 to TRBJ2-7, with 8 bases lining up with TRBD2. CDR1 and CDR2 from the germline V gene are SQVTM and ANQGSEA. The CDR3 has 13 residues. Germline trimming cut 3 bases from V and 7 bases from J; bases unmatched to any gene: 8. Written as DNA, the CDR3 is TGCAGCGTTGACCAGTTCCGGGGGGGGGAGCAGTACTTC. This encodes CSVDQFRGGEQYF.

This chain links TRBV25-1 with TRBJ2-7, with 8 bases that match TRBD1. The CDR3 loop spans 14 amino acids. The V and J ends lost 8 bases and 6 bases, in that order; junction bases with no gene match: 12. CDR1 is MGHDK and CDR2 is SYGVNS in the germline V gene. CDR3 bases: TGTGCCAGCCGAGACACAGGGGGATTGGGCGAGCAGTACTTC. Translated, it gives CASRDTGGLGEQYF.

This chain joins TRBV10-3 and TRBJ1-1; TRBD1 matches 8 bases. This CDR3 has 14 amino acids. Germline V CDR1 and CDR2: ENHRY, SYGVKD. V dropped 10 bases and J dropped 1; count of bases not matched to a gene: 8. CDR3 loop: CATYPGGRNTEAFF. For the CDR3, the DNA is TGTGCCACCTACCCAGGGGGCCGGAACACTGAAGCTTTCTTT.

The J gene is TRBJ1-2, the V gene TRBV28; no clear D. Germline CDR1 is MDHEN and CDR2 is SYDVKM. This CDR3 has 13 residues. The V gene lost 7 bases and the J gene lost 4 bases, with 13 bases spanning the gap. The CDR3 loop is CASILGSGYGYTF. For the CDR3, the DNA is TGTGCCAGCATACTCGGGAGCGGCTATGGCTACACCTTC.

The CDR3 sequence is CASGVGNLQPQHF. The CDR3 DNA reads TGTGCCAGCGGGGTCGGGAATTTGCAGCCCCAGCATTTT. This rearrangement joins TRBV7-2 to TRBJ1-5; D is undetermined. Germline V gene sequence: CDR1 SGHTA, CDR2 FQGNSA. The CDR3 consists of 13 residues. Trimming cost V 8 bases and J 7 bases, with 15 bases left between them.

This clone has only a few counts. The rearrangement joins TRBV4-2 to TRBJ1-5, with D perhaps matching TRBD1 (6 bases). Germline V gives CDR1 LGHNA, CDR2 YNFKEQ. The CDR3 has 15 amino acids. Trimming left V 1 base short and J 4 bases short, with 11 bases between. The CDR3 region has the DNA TGTGCCAGCAGCCAAGGGGGGACAACTAATCAGCCCCAGCATTTT. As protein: CASSQGGTTNQPQHF.

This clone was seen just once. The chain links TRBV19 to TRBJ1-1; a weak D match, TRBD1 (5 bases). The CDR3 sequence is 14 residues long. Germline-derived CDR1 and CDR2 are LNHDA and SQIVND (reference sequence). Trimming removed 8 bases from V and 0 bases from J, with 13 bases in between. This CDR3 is CASFSGGMNTEAFF. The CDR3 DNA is TGTGCCAGTTTTTCGGGGGGGATGAACACTGAAGCTTTCTTT.

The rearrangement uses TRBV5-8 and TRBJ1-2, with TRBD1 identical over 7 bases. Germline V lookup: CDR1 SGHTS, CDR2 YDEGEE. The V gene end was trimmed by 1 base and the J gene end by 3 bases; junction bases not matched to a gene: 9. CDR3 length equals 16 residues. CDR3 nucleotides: TGTGCCAGCAGCTTGCCCCTAGGACAGGACTACTATGGCTACACCTTC. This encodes CASSLPLGQDYYGYTF.

The CDR3 bases are TGTGCCAGCAGCTACCGGGACAGGGGGCTTTCACCCCTCCACTTT. As protein: CASSYRDRGLSPLHF. V is TRBV7-3 and J is TRBJ1-6, with TRBD1 matching 12 bases. The CDR3 consists of 15 residues. Germline lookup yields CDR1 SGHTA and CDR2 FQGTGA. Trimming cost V 4 bases and J 9 bases; bases outside gene matches: 4.

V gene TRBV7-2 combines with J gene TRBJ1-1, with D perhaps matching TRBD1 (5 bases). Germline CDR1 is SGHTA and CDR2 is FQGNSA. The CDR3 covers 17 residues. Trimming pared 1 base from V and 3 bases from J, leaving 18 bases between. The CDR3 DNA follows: TGTGCCAGCAGCTTAGTTTCAGGGCTCGGTCAGGACACTGAAGCTTTCTTT. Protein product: CASSLVSGLGQDTEAFF.

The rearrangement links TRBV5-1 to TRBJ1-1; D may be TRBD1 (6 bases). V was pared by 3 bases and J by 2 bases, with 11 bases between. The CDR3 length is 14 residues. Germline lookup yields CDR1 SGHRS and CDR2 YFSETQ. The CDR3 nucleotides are TGCGCCAGCAGCTGGGGGACACCCAACACTGAAGCTTTCTTT. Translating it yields CASSWGTPNTEAFF.

The CDR3 nucleotides are TGTGCCAGCAGCTTAGGCGCGGTCCCTGAAGCTTTCTTT. Translated: CASSLGAVPEAFF. V usage is TRBV7-9 and J usage is TRBJ1-1; D is undetermined. The germline V gene encodes CDR1 SEHNR and CDR2 FQNEAQ (reference sequence). The V gene lost 1 base and the J gene lost 6 bases, with 9 bases spanning the gap. The CDR3 extends over 13 amino acids.

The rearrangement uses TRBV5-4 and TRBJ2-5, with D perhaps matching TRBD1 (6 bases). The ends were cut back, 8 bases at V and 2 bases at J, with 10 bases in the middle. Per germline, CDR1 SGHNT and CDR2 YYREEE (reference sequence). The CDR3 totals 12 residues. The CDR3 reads CASSGEQETQYF. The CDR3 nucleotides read TGTGCCAGTTCAGGGGAACAAGAGACCCAGTACTTC.

The CDR3 loop reads CASSHIGENTEAFF. CDR3 nucleotides: TGCGCCAGCAGCCATATAGGAGAGAACACTGAAGCTTTCTTT. This chain links TRBV5-1 with TRBJ1-1; D gene unclear. The length of the CDR3 is 14 residues. The V end was cut by 4 bases, the J end by 1 base, with 11 bases between. The germline V gene encodes CDR1 SGHRS and CDR2 YFSETQ.

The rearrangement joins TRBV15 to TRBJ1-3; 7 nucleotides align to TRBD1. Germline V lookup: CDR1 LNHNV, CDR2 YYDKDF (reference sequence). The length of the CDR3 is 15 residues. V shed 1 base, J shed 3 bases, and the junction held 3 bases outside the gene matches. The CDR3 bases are TGTGCCACCAGCAGAGCTAGGGGGCTTGGAAACACCATATATTTT. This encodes CATSRARGLGNTIYF.

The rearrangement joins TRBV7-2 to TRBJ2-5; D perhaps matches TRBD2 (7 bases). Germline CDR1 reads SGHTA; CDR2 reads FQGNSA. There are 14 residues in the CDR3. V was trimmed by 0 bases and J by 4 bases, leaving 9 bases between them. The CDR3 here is CASSLAGGPETQYF. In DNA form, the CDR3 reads TGTGCCAGCAGCTTAGCGGGGGGGCCAGAGACCCAGTACTTC.

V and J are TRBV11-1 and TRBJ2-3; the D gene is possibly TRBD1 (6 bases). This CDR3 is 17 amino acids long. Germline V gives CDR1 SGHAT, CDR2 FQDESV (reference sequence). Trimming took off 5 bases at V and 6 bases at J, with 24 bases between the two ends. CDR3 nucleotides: TGTGCCAGCAGCCCCTTAGGTCTCGGCCCTAGGGGGGATACGCAGTATTTT. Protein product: CASSPLGLGPRGDTQYF. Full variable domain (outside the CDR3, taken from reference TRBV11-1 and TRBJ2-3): EAEVAQSPRYKITEKSQAVAFWCDPISGHATLYWYRQILGQGPELLVQFQDESVVDDSQLPKDRFSAERLKGVDSTLKIQPAELGDSAMYLCASSPLGLGPRGDTQYFGPGTRLTVL.

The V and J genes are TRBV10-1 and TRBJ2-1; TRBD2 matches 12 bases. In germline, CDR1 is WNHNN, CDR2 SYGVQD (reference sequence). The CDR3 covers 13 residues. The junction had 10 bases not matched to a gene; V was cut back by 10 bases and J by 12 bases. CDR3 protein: CAKRLAGARSQFF. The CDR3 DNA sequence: TGCGCCAAAAGACTAGCGGGGGCCCGGTCGCAGTTCTTC.

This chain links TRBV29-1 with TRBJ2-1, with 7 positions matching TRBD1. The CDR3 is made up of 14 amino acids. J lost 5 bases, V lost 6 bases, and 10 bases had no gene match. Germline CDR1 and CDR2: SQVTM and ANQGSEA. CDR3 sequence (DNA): TGCAGCGTCTCAGGACAGAGGGGGCACAATGAGCAGTTCTTC. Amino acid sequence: CSVSGQRGHNEQFF.

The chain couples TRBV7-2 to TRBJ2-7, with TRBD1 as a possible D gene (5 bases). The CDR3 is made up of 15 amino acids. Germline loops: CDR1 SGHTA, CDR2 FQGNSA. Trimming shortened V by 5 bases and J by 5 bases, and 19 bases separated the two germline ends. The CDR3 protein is CASSQRDSRVHEQYF. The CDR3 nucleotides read TGTGCCAGCAGCCAACGAGACAGTCGGGTCCACGAGCAGTACTTC.

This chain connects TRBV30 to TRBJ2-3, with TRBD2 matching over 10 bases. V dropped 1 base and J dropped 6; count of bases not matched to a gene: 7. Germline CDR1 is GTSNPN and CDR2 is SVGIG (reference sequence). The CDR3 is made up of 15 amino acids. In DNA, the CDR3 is TGTGCCTGGAGTGGGCTAGCGGGGGTTCTGGATACGCAGTATTTT. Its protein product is CAWSGLAGVLDTQYF.

CDR3 sequence: CASSQDPTTNEKLFF. The CDR3 coding sequence is TGTGCCAGCAGCCAAGATCCCACAACTAATGAAAAACTGTTTTTT. V gene TRBV4-2 combines with J gene TRBJ1-4, with D unresolved. Germline CDR1 is LGHNA and CDR2 is YNFKEQ. Trimming took 0 bases from V and 0 from J, leaving 5 bases between them. This CDR3 comprises 15 residues.

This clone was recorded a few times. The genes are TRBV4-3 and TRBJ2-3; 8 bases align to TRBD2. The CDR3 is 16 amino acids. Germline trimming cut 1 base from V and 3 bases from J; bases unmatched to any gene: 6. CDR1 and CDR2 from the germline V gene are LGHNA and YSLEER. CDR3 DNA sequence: TGCGCCAGCAGCCAAGGTGCTAGCGGGCATACAGATACGCAGTATTTT. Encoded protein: CASSQGASGHTDTQYF.

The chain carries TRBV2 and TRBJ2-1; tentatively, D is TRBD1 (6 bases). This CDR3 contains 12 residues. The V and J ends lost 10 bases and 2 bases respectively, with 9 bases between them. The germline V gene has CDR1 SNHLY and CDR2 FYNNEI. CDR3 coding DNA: TGTGCCACCCAGGGGCCCTACAATGAGCAGTTCTTC. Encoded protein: CATQGPYNEQFF.

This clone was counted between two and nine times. CDR3 residues: CASSDRGNYEQYF. The CDR3 region has the DNA TGTGCCAGCAGTGACAGGGGGAACTACGAGCAGTACTTC. The rearrangement uses TRBV6-4 and TRBJ2-7; tentatively, D is TRBD1 (6 bases). CDR1 and CDR2 (germline): MRHNA, SNTAGT. The CDR3 spans 13 residues. Trimming left V 2 bases short and J 3 bases short, with 8 bases between.

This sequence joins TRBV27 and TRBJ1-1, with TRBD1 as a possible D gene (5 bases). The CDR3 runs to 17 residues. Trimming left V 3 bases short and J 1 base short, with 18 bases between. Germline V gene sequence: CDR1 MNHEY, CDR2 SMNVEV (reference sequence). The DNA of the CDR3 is TGTGCCAGCAGTTTGATCGCGCCAGGGCAGGGGAACACTGAAGCTTTCTTT. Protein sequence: CASSLIAPGQGNTEAFF.

The CDR3 protein is CASSTLSGTEAFF. CDR3 in DNA: TGTGCCAGCAGCACCCTCTCGGGCACTGAAGCTTTCTTT. The rearrangement joins TRBV7-8 to TRBJ1-1; D ambiguous. Trimming stripped 5 bases from V and 4 bases from J, with 11 bases between. The length of the CDR3 is 13 residues. CDR1 is SGHVS, CDR2 FQNEAQ, per germline.